One sample yielded the 19 T cell receptor beta chains listed below, sequenced in a study of human T cells and chemical hapten exposure. Time point denoted: patch test 1, 2 weeks after DPC sensitization. Treatment in this sample: therapeutic diphenylcyclopropenone sensitization with weekly scalp DPC. TCRdb re-called the RACE reads through MiXCR, storing one row per CDR3 protein. This table holds approximately 82,000 distinct CDR3 sequences, 8% to 11% found once. Here the sequenced sample was whole blood, taken in connection with sensitization to the hapten diphenylcyclopropenone (DPC). The source is a middle-aged man with alopecia areata. Some clones in this sample may be carry-over from other donors' samples.

This clonotype was observed a handful of times. The chain links TRBV29-1 to TRBJ2-1; no clear D gene. CDR3 length: 14 amino acids. From germline, CDR1 is SQVTM and CDR2 ANQGSEA. V was clipped by 4 bases and J by 2 bases, with 12 bases between them. CDR3 in amino acids: CSVGPRVAYNEQFF. The CDR3 DNA is TGCAGCGTTGGCCCCCGGGTAGCCTACAATGAGCAGTTCTTC.

This clonotype came up many times. The chain is built from TRBV5-4 and TRBJ1-2; D gene uncertain. The germline V and J ends were trimmed by 0 bases and 6 bases, with 6 bases remaining between them. Germline V CDR1 and CDR2: SGHNT, YYREEE (reference sequence). The CDR3 has 12 amino acids. The CDR3 here is CASSLVQDGYTF. DNA for the CDR3: TGTGCCAGCAGCTTGGTTCAGGATGGCTACACCTTC.

This clonotype appeared a few times. The J gene is TRBJ2-3, the V gene TRBV11-2, with no clear D. The CDR3 totals 17 residues. Germline V gene sequence: CDR1 SGHAT, CDR2 FQNNGV. With 0 bases removed from V and 0 bases from J, the gap between germline ends came to 13 bases. DNA for the CDR3: TGTGCCAGCAGCTTAGATCACGTAGGCGCTAGCACAGATACGCAGTATTTT. This encodes CASSLDHVGASTDTQYF.

This clonotype was seen at least ten times. The V call is TRBV6-5, the J call TRBJ2-7; 7 nucleotides align to TRBD1. The CDR3 length is 16 residues. The germline CDR1 and CDR2 sequences are MNHEY and SVGAGI. After removal of 4 bases from V and 0 bases from J, the junction contained 9 bases not matched to a gene. The CDR3 nucleotides read TGTGCCAGCAGTTCTCTAACAGGGGTGAGCTCCTACGAGCAGTACTTC. This translates into CASSSLTGVSSYEQYF.

The chain carries TRBV7-8 and TRBJ2-5; the D gene is possibly TRBD1 (5 bases). The V end was cut by 5 bases, the J end by 10 bases, with 14 bases between. CDR3 length: 12 amino acids. Germline CDR1 and CDR2: SGHVS and FQNEAQ. The CDR3 spells CASSPGPRDQYF. In DNA, the CDR3 is TGTGCCAGCAGCCCCGGGCCCAGGGACCAGTACTTC.

The chain couples TRBV14 to TRBJ2-3, with 10 bases lining up with TRBD2. This CDR3 has 19 residues. Germline assignment: CDR1 SGHDN and CDR2 FVKESK. The trim removed 4 bases at V and 2 bases at J, leaving 15 bases unmatched. This CDR3 is CASSLLAGGQGGSTDTQYF. In DNA, the CDR3 is TGTGCCAGCAGCCTGTTAGCGGGAGGCCAGGGAGGCTCCACAGATACGCAGTATTTT.

The CDR3 is CASSSEQSFVAYNEQFF. CDR3 coding DNA: TGTGCCAGCAGTTCGGAACAGAGTTTTGTAGCCTACAATGAGCAGTTCTTC. The chain couples TRBV28 to TRBJ2-1; D ambiguous. The CDR3 has 17 amino acids. Germline CDR1 reads MDHEN; CDR2 reads SYDVKM. Trimming removed 4 bases at V and 2 bases at J, with 18 bases between.

This clonotype was counted only a few times. The chain joins TRBV11-3 to TRBJ2-7, with 11 bases matching TRBD1. The CDR3 has 14 amino acids. V trimming: 4 bases; J trimming: 6 bases; junction bases outside the gene matches: 5. The V gene's germline CDR1 is SGHNT and CDR2 YENEEA. CDR3 residues: CASSSRDRGTEQYF. The CDR3, as DNA: TGTGCCAGCAGCTCCCGGGACAGGGGGACCGAGCAGTACTTC.

This clonotype was seen a few times. The chain carries TRBV5-1 and TRBJ2-3; D unclear. There are 14 residues in the CDR3. The germline V gene has CDR1 SGHRS and CDR2 YFSETQ. V shed 2 bases and J shed 2 bases, with 9 bases lying between them. CDR3 region: CASSLSQATDTQYF. In DNA, the CDR3 is TGCGCCAGCAGCTTATCGCAGGCCACAGATACGCAGTATTTT.

This chain uses TRBV10-3 with TRBJ2-1; 11 bases align to TRBD2. The CDR3 extends over 19 amino acids. Germline-derived CDR1 and CDR2 are ENHRY and SYGVKD. V lost 0 bases, J lost 9 bases, and 16 bases stayed unmatched. CDR3 nucleotide sequence: TGTGCCATCAGTGAGTCTAAGTCCAATAGCGGGAGGGCCTCTGGTGAGCAGTTCTTC. It encodes CAISESKSNSGRASGEQFF.

The chain links TRBV29-1 to TRBJ2-3; maybe TRBD2 (6 bases). The CDR3 covers 15 residues. Trimming removed 4 bases from V and 0 bases from J, with 14 bases in between. The germline V gene has CDR1 SQVTM and CDR2 ANQGSEA. This CDR3 is CSVGRMAGSTDTQYF. The CDR3 DNA reads TGCAGCGTTGGTAGGATGGCGGGGAGCACAGATACGCAGTATTTT.

This clonotype was seen repeatedly, ten times or more. This chain joins TRBV7-2 and TRBJ2-3; 10 nucleotides agree with TRBD2. V was clipped by 3 bases and J by 3 bases; unmatched bases: 3. The CDR3 runs to 15 residues. Germline V gives CDR1 SGHTA, CDR2 FQGNSA. Written as DNA, the CDR3 is TGTGCCAGCAGCTTTCAGACTAGCGGGACAGATACGCAGTATTTT. Translated: CASSFQTSGTDTQYF.

V usage is TRBV6-2 or TRBV6-3 and J usage is TRBJ2-1; possibly TRBD2 for D (5 bases). The CDR3 covers 11 residues. Germline V lookup: CDR1 MNHEY, CDR2 SVGEGT. V was pared by 2 bases and J by 13 bases, with 9 bases between. The CDR3 sequence is CASSYGSYQFF. Here the CDR3 DNA reads TGTGCCAGCAGTTACGGGAGTTATCAGTTCTTC.

The V and J genes are TRBV28 and TRBJ2-7; D perhaps matches TRBD1 (5 bases). Between the trimmed V and J ends, which lost 7 bases and 4 bases, there was a span of 14 bases. Germline CDR1 and CDR2: MDHEN and SYDVKM. CDR3 length: 13 residues. The CDR3 protein is CASIPEGAYEQYF. For the CDR3, the DNA is TGTGCCAGCATCCCTGAAGGGGCTTACGAGCAGTACTTC.

This clonotype has more than one count but fewer than ten. The gene calls are TRBV11-1 and TRBJ1-5; D is ambiguous. CDR3 size: 13 residues. The germline V gene has CDR1 SGHAT and CDR2 FQDESV (reference sequence). V was clipped by 5 bases and J by 9 bases, with 14 bases between them. The CDR3 nucleotides read TGTGCCAGCAGCGAAATAATTCACGGGCCCCAGCATTTT. Amino acids: CASSEIIHGPQHF.

As for this clonotype: A junction end diverges from the germline sequence, so it may reflect a read error. This chain connects TRBV7-2 to TRBJ2-1, with 11 bases identical to TRBD2. Germline-derived CDR1 and CDR2 are SGHTA and FQGNSA. This CDR3 has 17 amino acids. CDR3 nucleotide sequence: TGTGCCAGCAGCCCCCTGGGACTAGCGGTACCCTATAATGAGCAGTTCTTC. It specifies CASSPLGLAVPYNEQFF.

This clonotype was detected only a few times. The chain has TRBV6-1 and TRBJ2-1, with D unclear. Germline CDR1 is MNHNS and CDR2 is SASEGT. With 1 base removed from V and 15 bases from J, the gap between germline ends came to 7 bases. The CDR3 has 10 amino acids. Written as DNA, the CDR3 is TGTGCCAGCAGTGAAGGGACGGGGTTCTTC. Translation gives CASSEGTGFF.

This clonotype came up a few times. This chain uses TRBV7-8 with TRBJ2-1; D gene unclear. The CDR3 is made up of 14 amino acids. The V end lost 7 bases, the J end lost 4 bases, and 14 bases lay between the germline ends. Looked up from germline, CDR1 is SGHVS and CDR2 is FQNEAQ. DNA for the CDR3: TGTGCCAGCACCCTAGACCGTGCTTACAATGAGCAGTTCTTC. Its protein product is CASTLDRAYNEQFF.

This clonotype was found many times. The rearrangement joins TRBV15 to TRBJ1-1; 7 bases align to TRBD1. Germline V lookup: CDR1 LNHNV, CDR2 YYDKDF (reference sequence). V shed 1 base and J 0 bases; nucleotides not matched to a gene: 8. This CDR3 region has 17 residues. CDR3 nucleotide sequence: TGTGCCACCAGCAGAGGCCGGGGACAGCCAATGAACACTGAAGCTTTCTTT. Translated, it gives CATSRGRGQPMNTEAFF.